This is a list of T cell receptor beta chains from one sample in a study of CD8 T cells in Susac syndrome. TCRdb itself ran the immunoSEQ multiplex PCR reads through MiXCR, one entry per CDR3 protein. The sample contains some 130,000 distinct CDR3 sequences, approximately 94% of which appear only once. The sample was CD4+ T cells from PBMCs. Receptors were obtained from a human donor with multiple sclerosis. Each CDR3 is given with its conserved first and last residue.

v_call: TRBV20-1; j_call: TRBJ2-7; cdr3_aa: CSAGAGAAYEQYF
v_call: TRBV19; j_call: TRBJ2-4; cdr3_aa: CASSKKHPKNIQYF
v_call: TRBV7-6; j_call: TRBJ2-7; cdr3_aa: CASSPGSMNEQYF
v_call: TRBV30; j_call: TRBJ1-2; cdr3_aa: CAWSSFERAYYGYTF
v_call: TRBV12-3/TRBV12-4; j_call: TRBJ2-2; cdr3_aa: CASSPFLQATGELFF
v_call: TRBV6-5; j_call: TRBJ1-1; cdr3_aa: CASSYSPPLTARGSEAFF
v_call: TRBV5-1; j_call: TRBJ2-5; cdr3_aa: CASSPGQGFIQETQYF
v_call: TRBV7-9; j_call: TRBJ1-1; cdr3_aa: CASSSQWGGAELKAFF
v_call: TRBV11-2; j_call: TRBJ1-1; cdr3_aa: CASSGGGSTEAFF
v_call: TRBV14; j_call: TRBJ1-1; cdr3_aa: CASSQDFGTGVNTEAFF
v_call: TRBV5-1; j_call: TRBJ1-1; cdr3_aa: CASRLTGSKGERVFF
v_call: TRBV30; j_call: TRBJ1-1; cdr3_aa: CAWSASRNTEAFF
v_call: TRBV29-1; j_call: TRBJ1-1; cdr3_aa: CSVVSGNTEAFF
v_call: TRBV20-1; j_call: TRBJ2-5; cdr3_aa: CSARGGGQTQYF
v_call: TRBV4-1; j_call: TRBJ1-1; cdr3_aa: CASSQDERGYTEAFF
v_call: TRBV6-2/TRBV6-3; j_call: TRBJ1-1; cdr3_aa: CASSITDTEAFF
v_call: TRBV11-1; j_call: TRBJ2-3; cdr3_aa: CASSSSADTQYF
v_call: TRBV6-2/TRBV6-3; j_call: TRBJ2-5; cdr3_aa: CASSRFRTSGRRQETQYF
v_call: TRBV29-1; j_call: TRBJ1-2; cdr3_aa: CSVDGGSYGYTF
v_call: TRBV12-3/TRBV12-4; j_call: TRBJ2-1; cdr3_aa: CASSFVGASVQFF
v_call: TRBV12-3/TRBV12-4; j_call: TRBJ1-3; cdr3_aa: CASSSGTRSSGNTIYF
v_call: TRBV4-1; j_call: TRBJ2-2; cdr3_aa: CASSHLVVFPGELFF
v_call: TRBV12-3/TRBV12-4; j_call: TRBJ1-4; cdr3_aa: CASRDRLSEHNEKLFF
v_call: TRBV5-4; j_call: TRBJ2-3; cdr3_aa: CASSLGLAGTDTQYF
v_call: TRBV23-1; j_call: TRBJ2-4; cdr3_aa: CASSRGSREDLAKNIQYF
v_call: TRBV29-1; j_call: TRBJ2-7; cdr3_aa: CSVGTGDKQYF
v_call: TRBV29-1; j_call: TRBJ2-7; cdr3_aa: CSVARTSGSREQYF
v_call: TRBV7-9; j_call: TRBJ1-2; cdr3_aa: CASSLRSHGYTF
v_call: TRBV6-5; j_call: TRBJ1-1; cdr3_aa: CASSPPTVNTEAFF
v_call: TRBV19; j_call: TRBJ2-2; cdr3_aa: CATSTGATGELFF
v_call: TRBV14; j_call: TRBJ2-2; cdr3_aa: CASSHRAGVSGELFF
v_call: TRBV5-1; j_call: TRBJ2-3; cdr3_aa: CASSLRLAEDTDTQYF
v_call: TRBV30; j_call: TRBJ2-7; cdr3_aa: CAWRVRTSGRMREQYF
v_call: TRBV29-1; j_call: TRBJ2-5; cdr3_aa: CSIAVSQETQYF
v_call: TRBV2; j_call: TRBJ2-7; cdr3_aa: CASSEQGIPYEQYF
v_call: TRBV29-1; j_call: TRBJ2-7; cdr3_aa: CSGQVAYEQYF
v_call: TRBV6-6; j_call: TRBJ2-7; cdr3_aa: CASRRGVGNYEQYF
v_call: TRBV19; j_call: TRBJ1-1; cdr3_aa: CASERRWGNTEAFF
v_call: TRBV12-3/TRBV12-4; j_call: TRBJ1-4; cdr3_aa: CASSLDQKNEKLFF
v_call: TRBV24-1; j_call: TRBJ1-2; cdr3_aa: CATSDPTANYGYTF
v_call: TRBV5-1; j_call: TRBJ1-2; cdr3_aa: CASSLGQGAYGYTF